The clone carrying this T cell receptor (beta chain) was counted between two and nine times. What it recognizes is unknown. This specimen belongs to a study of regulatory T cells in long-lasting Graves disease. Study-level points and caveats: Persistent patients had a count of shared public clonotypes (around 2,700) that exceeded that of new patients (around 910). Persistent Graves' cases showed lower TCR diversity than newly diagnosed cases.

As for time point: newly diagnosed GD, antithyroid drugs for less than 3 months. Preparation of the TCR library used RNA extracted from PBMCs. The patients included were those that came from an endocrinology department in Xi'an, China. Construction of TCR beta libraries relied on iRepertoire HTBI primers and on Arm-PCR targeting CDR3 regions. TCRdb reanalysed the multiplex PCR reads using MiXCR and keeps one entry per CDR3 protein. The sample lists 200,000 to 250,000 distinct CDR3 sequences, 20% to 25% occurring once. The sample in question was peripheral blood mononuclear cells (PBMCs), obtained at new diagnosis, from a patient treated with antithyroid drugs. This TCR was recovered from a female donor with Graves disease.

CDR3 coding DNA: TGTGCCAGCAGTCCGCTGGGGGGCTCTAGGAATCAGCCCCAGCATTTT. It translates to CASSPLGGSRNQPQHF. The chain couples TRBV28 to TRBJ1-5, with D tentatively TRBD1 (6 bases). V was clipped by 5 bases and J by 4 bases, with 18 bases between them. Germline V gene lookup returns CDR1 MDHEN and CDR2 SYDVKM. The CDR3 consists of 16 residues. The variable domain in full, completed from reference TRBV28 and TRBJ1-5, reads DVKVTQSSRYLVKRTGEKVFLECVQDMDHENMFWYRQDPGLGLRLIYFSYDVKMKEKGDIPEGYSVSREKKERFSLILESASTNQTSMYLCASSPLGGSRNQPQHFGDGTRLSIL.